These 19 T cell receptor beta chains share one sample of origin, sequenced in a study of blood T cells in healthy people across ages. The use of a sample-barcoded 5' primer and a J-beta primer mix characterized a second PCR of roughly 6 to 12 cycles. TCRdb re-analysed the 5' RACE reads in MiXCR, keeping a single row per CDR3 protein. This sample has approximately 600,000 distinct CDR3 sequences, with 58% found just once. Material: blood. The receptors here all came from a man aged 60 to 75 in good health.

V usage is TRBV9 and J usage is TRBJ2-7; D is uncertain. V lost 4 bases to trimming and J lost 0 bases, with 14 bases between them. The CDR3 covers 15 residues. Germline V gene data show CDR1 as SGDLS and CDR2 as YYNGEE. The chain's CDR3 is CASSPRDISSYEQYF. The DNA of the CDR3 is TGTGCCAGCAGCCCCCGTGACATCAGCTCCTACGAGCAGTACTTC.

V usage is TRBV5-1 and J usage is TRBJ2-1, with TRBD2 matching 7 bases. This CDR3 comprises 17 residues. Trimming removed 0 bases from V and 4 bases from J; junction bases left unmatched: 10. Germline V lookup: CDR1 SGHRS, CDR2 YFSETQ. DNA for the CDR3: TGCGCCAGCAGCTTGGCCAAGGGCGGGGGATGGTACAATGAGCAGTTCTTC. Amino acids: CASSLAKGGGWYNEQFF.

This rearrangement joins TRBV5-1 to TRBJ2-5; 13 bases match TRBD2. V gave up 5 bases and J gave up 11 bases; unmatched junction bases: 12. Looked up from germline, CDR1 is SGHRS and CDR2 is YFSETQ. This CDR3 has 15 amino acids. CDR3 bases: TGCGCCAGCAGTATTGGACTAGCGGGGGCTGGGGAGCAGTACTTC. Translation gives CASSIGLAGAGEQYF.

This clonotype was seen a handful of times. This chain uses TRBV11-2 with TRBJ2-3, with D maybe TRBD1 (6 bases). CDR1 SGHAT and CDR2 FQNNGV come from the germline V gene. CDR3 size: 15 residues. Trimming took off 4 bases at V and 2 bases at J, with 13 bases between the two ends. DNA for the CDR3: TGTGCCAGCAGCTCCGGACAGACTACCACAGATACGCAGTATTTT. Translation: CASSSGQTTTDTQYF.

The J gene is TRBJ1-2, the V gene TRBV2; D uncertain. Deletions cut 4 bases from V and 1 base from J, with 7 bases between. Germline V gene sequence: CDR1 SNHLY, CDR2 FYNNEI. CDR3 length: 13 amino acids. The chain's CDR3 is CASSGLLNYGYTF. As DNA, the CDR3 is TGTGCCAGCAGTGGACTCCTTAACTATGGCTACACCTTC.

The chain recombines TRBV13 with TRBJ2-3; D unresolved. CDR1 is PRHDT and CDR2 is FYEKMQ in the germline V gene (reference sequence). V lost 0 bases, J lost 3 bases, and 7 bases lay in between. The CDR3 length is 14 residues. CDR3 nucleotide sequence: TGTGCCAGCAGCTTAGGGGCGGCGACAGATACGCAGTATTTT. Protein sequence: CASSLGAATDTQYF.

The chain links TRBV20-1 to TRBJ2-7; possibly TRBD1 for D (6 bases). This CDR3 has 13 amino acids. Germline V gene lookup returns CDR1 DFQATT and CDR2 SNEGSKA (reference sequence). V was pared by 0 bases and J by 3 bases, with 9 bases between. This CDR3 reads CSARETQGYEQYF. The CDR3 nucleotides read TGCAGTGCTAGAGAAACACAGGGCTACGAGCAGTACTTC.

The V call is TRBV28, the J call TRBJ2-7; 9 bases fit TRBD1. V shed 2 bases, J shed 5 bases, and the junction held 1 base outside the gene matches. The germline V gene has CDR1 MDHEN and CDR2 SYDVKM. The CDR3 contains 13 residues. The CDR3 spells CASSLTGGNEQYF. The CDR3 DNA is TGTGCCAGCAGTTTAACAGGGGGCAACGAGCAGTACTTC.

This chain uses TRBV6-5 with TRBJ2-7, with TRBD2 matching 7 bases. The CDR3 covers 15 residues. V was pared by 0 bases and J by 2 bases, with 4 bases of the junction left unmatched. Per germline, CDR1 MNHEY and CDR2 SVGAGI. The CDR3 sequence: CASSYSKSGTYEQYF. The CDR3 DNA reads as TGTGCCAGCAGTTACTCGAAAAGCGGGACCTACGAGCAGTACTTC.

This clonotype appeared once. The gene calls are TRBV4-1 and TRBJ2-5; 11 nucleotides line up with TRBD2. This CDR3 contains 16 residues. CDR1 is MGHRA and CDR2 is YSYEKL in the germline V gene. V lost 4 bases, J lost 5 bases, and 9 bases stayed unmatched. This CDR3 reads CASSPVAGGPRETQYF. In DNA, the CDR3 is TGCGCCAGCAGCCCAGTAGCGGGGGGGCCTCGGGAGACCCAGTACTTC.

This clonotype showed up just a few times. The gene calls are TRBV12-5 and TRBJ2-7; possible D gene TRBD1, 6 bases. Trimming shortened V by 6 bases and J by 2 bases, and 26 bases separated the two germline ends. Germline V gene lookup returns CDR1 LGHNT and CDR2 FRNRAP. CDR3 length equals 18 residues. The CDR3 DNA sequence: TGTGCTAGTGGCCCCAACAGGGTCCAAACGCAACCAACCTACGAGCAGTACTTC. Translation gives CASGPNRVQTQPTYEQYF.

The chain combines TRBV11-2 with TRBJ2-2; perhaps D is TRBD1 or TRBD2 (5 bases each). The CDR3 spans 13 residues. Trimming left V 5 bases short and J 5 bases short, with 9 bases between. Germline CDR1 reads SGHAT; CDR2 reads FQNNGV. CDR3 loop: CASSVRETGELFF. CDR3 nucleotides: TGTGCCAGCAGCGTCAGGGAGACCGGGGAGCTGTTTTTT.

This chain links TRBV6-6 with TRBJ2-2; D is unclear. The germline V and J ends were trimmed by 8 bases and 2 bases, with 12 bases remaining between them. The CDR3 is 14 amino acids. Germline CDR1 and CDR2: MNHNY and SVGAGI (reference sequence). CDR3 region: CASRPGANTGELFF. CDR3 bases: TGTGCCAGCCGTCCGGGTGCAAACACCGGGGAGCTGTTTTTT.

V and J are TRBV28 and TRBJ1-4, with 10 nucleotides matching TRBD1. Per germline, CDR1 MDHEN and CDR2 SYDVKM. The CDR3 has 16 residues. V lost 1 base to trimming and J lost 5 bases; unmatched junction nucleotides: 4. Written as DNA, the CDR3 is TGTGCCAGCAGTTTATTGGGACAGGGGCAGAATGAAAAACTGTTTTTT. Its translation: CASSLLGQGQNEKLFF.

The CDR3 sequence: CASSQDRGGGELAFF. DNA for the CDR3: TGTGCCAGCAGCCAAGATCGGGGAGGGGGCGAGTTGGCTTTCTTT. The chain is built from TRBV3-1 and TRBJ1-1; 7 bases are shared with TRBD1. CDR1 is LGHDT and CDR2 is YNNKEL in the germline V gene (reference sequence). This CDR3 spans 15 amino acids. J lost 11 bases, V lost 0 bases, and 12 bases had no gene match.

The CDR3: CASLGGSQPQHF. In DNA, the CDR3 is TGTGCCAGTCTAGGGGGTAGTCAGCCCCAGCATTTT. The genes are TRBV21-1 and TRBJ1-5; the table's D call TRBD1 went unverified against the DNA. TRBV21-1 is marked as a pseudogene. The CDR3 runs 12 residues.

V and J are TRBV6-5 and TRBJ2-7; D is unresolved. Trimming shortened V by 0 bases and J by 7 bases, and 13 bases separated the two germline ends. The length of the CDR3 is 14 residues. Germline lookup yields CDR1 MNHEY and CDR2 SVGAGI. The CDR3 coding sequence is TGTGCCAGCAGTTACTCTCCTGCCAACAATGAGCAGTACTTC. Its protein is CASSYSPANNEQYF.

Only a few counts were recorded for this clonotype. The chain links TRBV5-8 to TRBJ2-3; TRBD1 aligns across 7 bases. Germline values: CDR1 SGHTS, CDR2 YDEGEE. V trimming: 6 bases; J trimming: 4 bases; junction bases outside the gene matches: 11. The CDR3 spans 15 residues. The CDR3 DNA reads as TGTGCCAGCACACAGGGACAGTTCCACCCAGATACGCAGTATTTT. Amino acids: CASTQGQFHPDTQYF.

The sample holds a few counts of this clonotype. The genes are TRBV4-1 and TRBJ1-2, with unresolved D. V gave up 3 bases and J gave up 4 bases, with 9 bases separating them. The CDR3 sequence is 13 residues long. The germline gives CDR1 MGHRA, CDR2 YSYEKL. CDR3 protein: CASSQRGVYGYTF. The CDR3 region has the DNA TGCGCCAGCAGCCAGCGCGGGGTCTATGGCTACACCTTC.